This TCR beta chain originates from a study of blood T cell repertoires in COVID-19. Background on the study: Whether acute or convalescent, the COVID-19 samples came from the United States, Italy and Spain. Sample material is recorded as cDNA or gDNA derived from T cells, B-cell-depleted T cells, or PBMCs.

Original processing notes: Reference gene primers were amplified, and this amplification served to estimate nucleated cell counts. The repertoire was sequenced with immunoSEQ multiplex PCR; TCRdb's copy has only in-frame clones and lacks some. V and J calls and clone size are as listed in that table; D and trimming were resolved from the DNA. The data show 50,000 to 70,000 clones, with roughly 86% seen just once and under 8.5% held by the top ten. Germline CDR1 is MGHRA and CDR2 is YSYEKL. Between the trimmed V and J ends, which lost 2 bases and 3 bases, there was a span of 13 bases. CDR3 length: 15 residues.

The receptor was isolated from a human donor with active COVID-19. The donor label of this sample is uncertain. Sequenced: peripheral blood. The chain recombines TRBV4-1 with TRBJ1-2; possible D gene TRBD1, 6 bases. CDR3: CASSQRTVDYYGYTF. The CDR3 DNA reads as TGCGCCAGCAGCCAACGGACAGTCGATTACTATGGCTACACCTTC.